A single sample gave rise to the 2 T cell receptor beta chains below, sequenced in a study of response to subunit inactivated influenza vaccine. Via MiXCR, TCRdb re-called the RT-PCR reads, giving one row per CDR3 protein. This sample has 800,000 or so distinct CDR3 sequences, with 21% found just once. The material sequenced was PBMCs from blood, taken more than 4 days after vaccination. These receptors were collected from a man aged 50 to 60 who received an inactivated influenza vaccine.

This chain uses TRBV20-1 with TRBJ2-7; D possibly matches TRBD1 or TRBD2 (5 bases each). The CDR3 runs 15 residues. The germline gives CDR1 DFQATT, CDR2 SNEGSKA (reference sequence). V dropped 4 bases and J dropped 0 bases, with 16 bases sitting between them. DNA of the CDR3: TGCAGTGCTAATTCTGGGACCCTTAGCTCCTACGAGCAGTACTTC. Encoded protein: CSANSGTLSSYEQYF.

The V and J genes are TRBV6-1 and TRBJ2-3, with D possibly being TRBD1 (5 bases). Looked up from germline, CDR1 is MNHNS and CDR2 is SASEGT. The CDR3 covers 17 residues. Trimming removed 7 bases from V and 1 base from J, with 21 bases in between. This CDR3 is CASTPFIGDLRTDTQYF. CDR3 sequence (DNA): TGTGCCAGCACTCCCTTCATAGGGGATCTACGCACAGATACGCAGTATTTT.